The rows below give T cell receptor beta chains drawn from one sample of a study of Graves' ophthalmopathy and Graves' hyperthyroidism. TCRdb called the multiplex PCR reads again in MiXCR, with one record for every CDR3 protein. This sample carries 1 million to 1.3 million distinct CDR3 sequences, 36% of them seen once, and the ten largest clones take approximately 10%. The sequencing input was peripheral blood or thyroid tissue (not recorded which). The receptor source for this set is an adult man with Graves' hyperthyroidism. Both conserved end residues are part of each CDR3. Fields, in order: clone size, D gene, J gene, V gene, CDR3 protein, CDR3 DNA. The D gene is left open where the match is weak. Some rows mark clone size as missing; the rest say once, few, many or name a class of expanded clone.

few | NA | TRBJ1-4 | TRBV4-3 | CASSLTGSKLFF | TGCGCCAGCAGCCTTACAGGGTCAAAACTGTTTTTT
NA | TRBD2 | TRBJ2-2 | TRBV25-1 | CASSARLAGGTGELFF | TGTGCCAGCAGTGCGAGACTAGCGGGAGGGACCGGGGAGCTGTTTTTT
many | NA | TRBJ2-2 | TRBV7-8 | CASSLRVESGAGELFF | TGTGCCAGCAGCTTACGTGTAGAGTCGGGGGCCGGGGAGCTGTTTTTT
NA | NA | TRBJ2-7 | TRBV5-1 | CASSTGSGSYEQYF | TGCGCCAGCAGCACCGGTAGCGGATCCTACGAGCAGTACTTC
NA | TRBD2 | TRBJ2-5 | TRBV18 | CASSPVREGGETQYF | TGTGCCAGCTCACCCGTGCGGGAGGGCGGTGAGACCCAGTACTTC
NA | NA | TRBJ1-5 | TRBV15 | CARPPGGNQPQHF | TGTGCCAGGCCGCCGGGGGGCAATCAGCCCCAGCATTTT
NA | NA | TRBJ2-5 | TRBV9 | CASSPREGGNQETQYF | TGTGCCAGCAGCCCCCGTGAGGGAGGTAACCAAGAGACCCAGTACTTC
few | NA | TRBJ2-2 | TRBV12-3/TRBV12-4 | CVSLKGAGELFF | TGTGTCAGCCTCAAAGGGGCCGGGGAGCTGTTTTTT
many | NA | TRBJ2-7 | TRBV10-1 | CASSESYRGGYEQYF | TGCGCCAGCAGTGAGTCTTACAGGGGAGGCTACGAGCAGTACTTC
many | NA | TRBJ1-5 | TRBV6-2/TRBV6-3 | CASTASPGPQHF | TGTGCCAGCACGGCGTCCCCAGGCCCCCAGCATTTT
few | TRBD2 | TRBJ2-7 | TRBV10-3 | CASSDSSGGSSYEQYF | TGTGCCAGCAGTGACTCGAGTGGCGGGAGCTCCTACGAGCAGTACTTC
NA | NA | TRBJ1-2 | TRBV7-9 | CASSLQQGFGTGYTF | TGTGCCAGCAGCCTACAACAGGGTTTTGGAACGGGCTACACCTTC
NA | TRBD1 | TRBJ1-2 | TRBV7-2 | CASSLGTGFQHYGYTF | TGTGCCAGCAGCCTAGGGACAGGGTTTCAGCACTATGGCTACACCTTC
many | TRBD2 | TRBJ2-5 | TRBV7-2 | CASSPRTSGGAWQETQYF | TGTGCCAGCAGCCCTCGGACTAGCGGGGGGGCGTGGCAAGAGACCCAGTACTTC
once | TRBD1 | TRBJ2-6 | TRBV29-1 | CSASWTGAANVLTF | TGCAGCGCGAGCTGGACAGGGGCGGCCAACGTCCTGACTTTC
many | NA | TRBJ1-2 | TRBV20-1 | CSASRISYGYTF | TGCAGTGCTAGCAGGATCTCCTATGGCTACACCTTC
many | TRBD1 | TRBJ1-5 | TRBV20-1 | CSAGTGVQPQHF | TGCAGTGCCGGGACAGGGGTGCAGCCCCAGCATTTT